Presented here are 26 T cell receptor beta chains from one specimen sequenced in a study of blood T cell repertoires in COVID-19. Sequencing used immunoSEQ multiplex PCR; TCRdb keeps in-frame clones, though not all of them. The table includes about 150,000 clones, approximately 88% detected once. Sequencing was done on a sample of peripheral blood. Receptor source: a human donor in a cohort sampled during active COVID-19.

This clone was seen more than once but under ten times. The V call is TRBV24-1, the J call TRBJ2-1, with TRBD1 matching 8 bases. Germline V gene sequence: CDR1 KGHDR, CDR2 SFDVKD. V trimming: 5 bases; J trimming: 8 bases; junction bases outside the gene matches: 1. This CDR3 contains 12 residues. The CDR3 here is CATSAQGDEQFF. In DNA form, the CDR3 reads TGTGCCACCAGTGCACAGGGGGATGAGCAGTTCTTC.

The chain employs TRBV28 and TRBJ1-2, with a weak D call TRBD1 (6 bases). V was trimmed by 5 bases and J by 5 bases, leaving 18 bases between them. The CDR3 consists of 15 residues. The germline gives CDR1 MDHEN, CDR2 SYDVKM. The CDR3 DNA sequence: TGTGCCAGCAGTCTCCCATCCGGGACACCTTATGGCTACACCTTC. It translates to CASSLPSGTPYGYTF.

This chain links TRBV19 with TRBJ2-5, with TRBD1 matching 10 bases. Germline V gene lookup returns CDR1 LNHDA and CDR2 SQIVND (reference sequence). The length of the CDR3 is 13 residues. V gave up 6 bases and J gave up 7 bases; unmatched junction bases: 5. CDR3 DNA sequence: TGTGCCAGTAGCCTTCGGACAGGGGGGACCCAGTACTTC. This translates into CASSLRTGGTQYF.

The rearrangement links TRBV6-5 to TRBJ1-2, with 8 bases fitting TRBD1. CDR1 and CDR2 (germline): MNHEY, SVGAGI. The CDR3 spans 15 residues. After removal of 6 bases from V and 4 bases from J, the junction contained 10 bases not matched to a gene. The CDR3 DNA follows: TGTGCCAGCAGAGCCGGACAGGGCGCTTTCTATGGCTACACCTTC. This codes for CASRAGQGAFYGYTF.

DNA for the CDR3: TGTGCCACCAGTGACCCTTCCGGGACAGGGAAAGAGACCCAGTACTTC. Its translation: CATSDPSGTGKETQYF. The rearrangement links TRBV24-1 to TRBJ2-5; the match to TRBD1 covers 9 bases. CDR1 is KGHDR and CDR2 is SFDVKD in the germline V gene. This CDR3 comprises 16 residues. Unmatched junction bases numbered 8, after V lost 4 bases and J lost 3 bases.

This rearrangement joins TRBV7-9 to TRBJ2-7; D is unresolved. The CDR3 is made up of 13 amino acids. The germline V and J ends were trimmed by 3 bases and 3 bases, with 9 bases remaining between them. From germline, CDR1 is SEHNR and CDR2 FQNEAQ (reference sequence). CDR3 DNA: TGTGCCAGCAGCTTTGGTACAGACTACGAGCAGTACTTC. The encoded protein is CASSFGTDYEQYF.

The rearrangement uses TRBV29-1 and TRBJ1-4; 11 bases map to TRBD1. The CDR3 contains 16 residues. V trimming: 4 bases; J trimming: 0 bases; junction bases outside the gene matches: 4. The germline V gene encodes CDR1 SQVTM and CDR2 ANQGSEA. CDR3 bases: TGCAGCGTTGGTGGGGGACAGGGGGCAACTAATGAAAAACTGTTTTTT. Protein: CSVGGGQGATNEKLFF.

The chain has TRBV18 and TRBJ2-2; 10 bases are shared with TRBD1. The V gene's germline CDR1 is KGHSH and CDR2 LQKENI. The CDR3 is 17 residues long. J was trimmed by 7 bases and V by 3 bases; bases with no gene match: 11. This CDR3 reads CASSPRPGQGQDGELFF. CDR3 nucleotide sequence: TGTGCCAGCTCACCGCGACCGGGACAGGGGCAAGACGGGGAGCTGTTTTTT.

The V and J genes are TRBV18 and TRBJ1-4; TRBD1 matches at 8 bases. The CDR3 runs to 22 residues. V was pared by 0 bases and J by 2 bases, with 20 bases of the junction left unmatched. From germline, CDR1 is KGHSH and CDR2 LQKENI. The CDR3 here is CASSPPNGIQGDRSRTNEKLFF. In DNA, the CDR3 is TGTGCCAGCTCACCACCGAATGGGATACAGGGGGACCGATCACGGACTAATGAAAAACTGTTTTTT.

The chain is built from TRBV29-1 and TRBJ1-2; D gene uncertain. V lost 6 bases and J 4 bases, leaving 15 bases between the germline ends. CDR3 length: 13 residues. CDR1 and CDR2 (germline): SQVTM, ANQGSEA. CDR3 sequence reads: CSVGTGPSYGYTF. CDR3 sequence (DNA): TGCAGCGTCGGTACTGGGCCTTCCTATGGCTACACCTTC.

V gene TRBV19 combines with J gene TRBJ2-7, with 7 nucleotides matching TRBD2. CDR1 LNHDA and CDR2 SQIVND come from the germline V gene (reference sequence). J was trimmed by 2 bases and V by 5 bases; bases with no gene match: 9. This CDR3 contains 15 residues. The CDR3 DNA reads TGTGCCAGTAGTCCCCGCGGGGGAGGACCCTACGAGCAGTACTTC. Translating it yields CASSPRGGGPYEQYF.

The chain employs TRBV6-6 and TRBJ1-3; 8 nucleotides align to TRBD1. The length of the CDR3 is 15 residues. Germline-derived CDR1 and CDR2 are MNHNY and SVGAGI (reference sequence). V gave up 4 bases and J gave up 5 bases; unmatched junction bases: 7. The CDR3 sequence is CASSSHGQGRNTIYF. The CDR3 DNA follows: TGTGCCAGCAGTTCTCATGGACAGGGCAGAAACACCATATATTTT.

CDR3 bases: TGTGCCAGCAGCCCTGGACAGGGGGCACAGCAGCCCCAGCATTTT. Encoded protein: CASSPGQGAQQPQHF. The chain combines TRBV2 with TRBJ1-5; 11 nucleotides match TRBD1. Germline assignment: CDR1 SNHLY and CDR2 FYNNEI. Trimming cost V 6 bases and J 7 bases; bases outside gene matches: 8. The CDR3 covers 15 residues.

V and J are TRBV5-6 and TRBJ2-1, with 12 bases matching TRBD2. Trimming at V came to 1 base and at J to 12 bases, leaving 5 bases not matched to a gene. The CDR3 has 14 residues. Germline CDR1 is SGHDT and CDR2 is YYEEEE. CDR3 DNA: TGTGCCAGCAGCTTGCGACTAGCGGGAGCGCGGCAGTTCTTC. Its translation: CASSLRLAGARQFF. The full variable domain, rest sourced from reference TRBV5-6 and TRBJ2-1, is DAGVTQSPTHLIKTRGQQVTLRCSPKSGHDTVSWYQQALGQGPQFIFQYYEEEERQRGNFPDRFSGHQFPNYSSELNVNALLLGDSALYLCASSLRLAGARQFFGPGTRLTVL.

The gene calls are TRBV5-6 and TRBJ2-7, with D possibly matching TRBD1 (6 bases). The V gene's germline CDR1 is SGHDT and CDR2 YYEEEE. The CDR3 sequence is 13 residues long. V lost 0 bases and J lost 6, with 10 bases in between. The CDR3 region is CASSLADRSEQYF. The CDR3 DNA sequence: TGTGCCAGCAGCTTGGCCGACAGGTCCGAGCAGTACTTC.

This chain links TRBV6-5 with TRBJ1-1; a possible D gene is TRBD1 (6 bases). Germline CDR1 reads MNHEY; CDR2 reads SVGAGI. Trimming stripped 7 bases from V and 1 base from J, with 10 bases between. The CDR3 loop spans 13 amino acids. The DNA for the CDR3 is TGTGCCAGCACCTGGACAGCGAACACTGAAGCTTTCTTT. As protein: CASTWTANTEAFF.

The sample holds a few counts of this clone. CDR3 nucleotide sequence: TGTGCCAGCAGCACGGTGAATTCACCCCTCCACTTT. This translates into CASSTVNSPLHF. The chain is built from TRBV11-2 and TRBJ1-6; D gene uncertain. Per germline, CDR1 SGHAT and CDR2 FQNNGV. V was shortened by 5 bases and J by 7 bases, with 6 bases between the two germline ends. CDR3 size: 12 residues.

The count of this clone is one. This sequence joins TRBV15 and TRBJ2-5, with 9 bases aligning to TRBD2. Germline-derived CDR1 and CDR2 are LNHNV and YYDKDF (reference sequence). The trim removed 5 bases at V and 7 bases at J, leaving 14 bases unmatched. This CDR3 region has 16 residues. The CDR3 reads CATSPQGSSGEVTQYF. The CDR3 coding sequence is TGTGCCACCAGCCCCCAGGGCTCTAGCGGGGAGGTGACCCAGTACTTC.

The rearrangement links TRBV5-1 to TRBJ2-2; tentative D call: TRBD1 (6 bases). Germline V gene data show CDR1 as SGHRS and CDR2 as YFSETQ. CDR3 length equals 15 residues. V lost 6 bases and J lost 0, with 12 bases in between. The CDR3 nucleotides read TGCGCCAGCACACTGACAGGATCGAACACCGGGGAGCTGTTTTTT. Translated: CASTLTGSNTGELFF.

The V call is TRBV30, the J call TRBJ2-6; possibly TRBD1 for D (5 bases). Germline values: CDR1 GTSNPN, CDR2 SVGIG (reference sequence). The CDR3 is 15 amino acids. Trimming cost V 4 bases and J 4 bases, with 14 bases left between them. The CDR3 DNA follows: TGTGCCTGGAATCTACAGGCGGCAGGGGCCAACGTCCTGACTTTC. It is translated as CAWNLQAAGANVLTF.

The chain couples TRBV7-2 to TRBJ2-3; D unresolved. This CDR3 spans 15 amino acids. Trimming shortened V by 4 bases and J by 1 base, and 12 bases separated the two germline ends. Per germline, CDR1 SGHTA and CDR2 FQGNSA. The CDR3 DNA sequence: TGTGCCAGCAGCTCCCGCCAGGCTGGCACAGATACGCAGTATTTT. Residues: CASSSRQAGTDTQYF.

For this clone: Other DNA sequences in the same sample also yield this CDR3. V usage is TRBV9 and J usage is TRBJ2-2; 8 nucleotides align to TRBD2. With V trimmed by 4 bases and J by 3 bases, 8 bases remained unmatched. Germline CDR1 SGDLS, CDR2 YYNGEE. CDR3 length: 16 residues. The CDR3 bases are TGTGCCAGCAGCCCCCGGGGGGGCCCGCACACCGGGGAGCTGTTTTTT. This gives the protein CASSPRGGPHTGELFF.

This clone was detected only once. V gene TRBV5-7 combines with J gene TRBJ1-4; 9 bases map to TRBD1. TRBV5-7 is annotated as an ORF whose role is uncertain. Trimming removed 4 bases from V and 0 bases from J; junction bases left unmatched: 7. The CDR3 sequence is 17 residues long. This chain's CDR3 is CASSMRDRVATNEKLFF. The CDR3 nucleotides read TGTGCCAGCAGCATGAGGGACAGGGTTGCAACTAATGAAAAACTGTTTTTT.

There are a few counts of this clone. This chain uses TRBV11-2 with TRBJ1-4; no clear D. The germline gives CDR1 SGHAT, CDR2 FQNNGV. V gave up 1 base and J gave up 6 bases, with 6 bases separating them. CDR3 size: 13 residues. Written as DNA, the CDR3 is TGTGCCAGCAGCTTAGGGACTTATGAAAAACTGTTTTTT. Protein: CASSLGTYEKLFF.

The chain recombines TRBV6-6 with TRBJ2-2, with 7 bases that match TRBD2. The CDR3 length is 15 residues. After removal of 6 bases from V and 4 bases from J, the junction contained 8 bases not matched to a gene. The germline gives CDR1 MNHNY, CDR2 SVGAGI (reference sequence). The CDR3 DNA reads as TGTGCCAGCAGGACCGGGACGGGGGGCACCGGGGAGCTGTTTTTT. This sequence encodes CASRTGTGGTGELFF.

This chain links TRBV5-1 with TRBJ2-1; 10 bases are shared with TRBD1. V lost 4 bases and J lost 6; bases outside the gene matches: 13. The CDR3 consists of 17 residues. Germline V gene sequence: CDR1 SGHRS, CDR2 YFSETQ. CDR3 amino acids: CASSPTAGTGEVNEQFF. CDR3 nucleotides: TGCGCCAGCAGCCCCACGGCCGGGACAGGGGAGGTCAATGAGCAGTTCTTC.